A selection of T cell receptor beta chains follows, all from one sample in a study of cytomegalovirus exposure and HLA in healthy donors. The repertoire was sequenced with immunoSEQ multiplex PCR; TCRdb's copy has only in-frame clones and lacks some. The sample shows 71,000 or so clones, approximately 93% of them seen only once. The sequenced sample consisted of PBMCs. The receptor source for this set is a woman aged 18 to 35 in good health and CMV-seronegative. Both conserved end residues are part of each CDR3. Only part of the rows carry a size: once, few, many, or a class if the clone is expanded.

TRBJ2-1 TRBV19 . CASRSGLAGDEQFF
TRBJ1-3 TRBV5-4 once CASSSRGSGNTIYF
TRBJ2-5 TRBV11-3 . CASSLGDSANQETQYF
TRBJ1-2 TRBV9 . CASSPQGSNYGYTF
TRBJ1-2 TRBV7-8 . CASSLLGQGPTNYGYTF
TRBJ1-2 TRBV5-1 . CASSLAGLSDGYTF
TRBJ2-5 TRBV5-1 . CASSSVRDRGKETQYF
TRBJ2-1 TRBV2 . CASSPPTSSSYNEQFF
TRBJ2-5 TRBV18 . CASSPPGQQETQYF
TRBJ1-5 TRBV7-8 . CASSLVPPRDSSNQPQHF
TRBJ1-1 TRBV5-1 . CASTKDGGPEAFF
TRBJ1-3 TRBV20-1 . CSARDEFAIYF
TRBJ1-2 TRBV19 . CASSVNNYGYTF
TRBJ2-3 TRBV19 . CASNPLAGKSTDTQYF
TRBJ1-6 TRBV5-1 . CASSPGGMTPLHF
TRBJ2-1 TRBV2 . CASSGNLAGLPNEQFF
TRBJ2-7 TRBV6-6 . CASSTTSGTPYEQYF
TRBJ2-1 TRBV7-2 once CASSLVAGGYNEQFF
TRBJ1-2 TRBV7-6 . CASSLEGGGRSGGYTF
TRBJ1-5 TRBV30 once CAWSPTGRGNQPQHF